The T cell receptor beta chain under discussion was sequenced for a study of blood T cell repertoires in COVID-19. About the study: Whether acute or convalescent, the COVID-19 samples came from the United States, Italy and Spain. In each case, the material was cDNA or gDNA derived from T cells, B-cell-depleted T cells, or PBMCs.

Original processing methods: By means of reference gene primer amplification, nucleated cell counts were estimated. Sequencing used immunoSEQ multiplex PCR; TCRdb keeps in-frame clones, though not all of them. V, J and clone size derive from that table, while D and trimming were established from the DNA sequence. Among about 20,000 clones listed, around 90% were seen once. The CDR3 is 13 residues long. The ends were cut back, 4 bases at V and 1 base at J, with 9 bases in the middle. CDR1 is SGHKS and CDR2 is YYEKEE in the germline V gene (reference sequence). The sequence came from a human donor in a cohort sampled during active COVID-19. The chain has TRBV5-5 and TRBJ2-7; D may be TRBD2 (5 bases). Material: peripheral blood. CDR3 DNA sequence: TGTGCCAGCAGCATGGACTTATCCTACGAGCAGTACTTC. It yields the protein CASSMDLSYEQYF.